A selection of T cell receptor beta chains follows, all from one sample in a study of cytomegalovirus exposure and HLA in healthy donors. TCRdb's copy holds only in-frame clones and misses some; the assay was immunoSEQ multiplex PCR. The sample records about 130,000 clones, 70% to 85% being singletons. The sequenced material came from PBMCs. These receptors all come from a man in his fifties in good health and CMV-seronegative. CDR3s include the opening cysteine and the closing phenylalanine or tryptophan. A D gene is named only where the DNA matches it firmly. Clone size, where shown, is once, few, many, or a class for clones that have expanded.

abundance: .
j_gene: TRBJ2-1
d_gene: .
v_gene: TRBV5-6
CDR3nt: TGTGCCAGCAGCCCCCTTCAACAGGCCCTCTCCTACAATGAGCAGTTCTTC
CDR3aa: CASSPLQQALSYNEQFF

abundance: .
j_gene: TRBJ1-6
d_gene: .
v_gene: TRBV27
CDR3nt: TGTGCCAGCAGTTCTCCGCCCAGGGGTTCACCCCTCCACTTT
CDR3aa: CASSSPPRGSPLHF

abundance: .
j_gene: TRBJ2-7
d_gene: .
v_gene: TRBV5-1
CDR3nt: TGCGCCAGCAGCTTGCTAGGGGACGAGCAGTACTTC
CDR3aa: CASSLLGDEQYF

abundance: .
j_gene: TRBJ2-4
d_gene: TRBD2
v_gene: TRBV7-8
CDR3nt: TGTGCCAGCAGCTTAGGGGCCTCCACTAGCGGGGGGCAGAACATTCAGTACTTC
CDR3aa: CASSLGASTSGGQNIQYF

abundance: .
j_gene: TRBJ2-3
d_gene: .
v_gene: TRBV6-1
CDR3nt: TGTGCCAGCAGTGAAGCCGGGGTGGGCACGCAGTATTTT
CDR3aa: CASSEAGVGTQYF

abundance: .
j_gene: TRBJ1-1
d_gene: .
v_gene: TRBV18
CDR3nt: TGTGCCAGCCCCGGGGATGACACTGAAGCTTTCTTT
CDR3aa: CASPGDDTEAFF

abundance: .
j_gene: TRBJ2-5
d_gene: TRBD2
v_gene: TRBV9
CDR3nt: TGTGCCAGCAGCGTTAGCGGGGGCGGGCAAGAGACCCAGTACTTC
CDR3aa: CASSVSGGGQETQYF

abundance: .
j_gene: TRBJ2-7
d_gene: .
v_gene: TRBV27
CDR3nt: TGTGCCAGCCAGAACAGCGGATCCAGACCCTACGAGCAGTACTTC
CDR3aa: CASQNSGSRPYEQYF

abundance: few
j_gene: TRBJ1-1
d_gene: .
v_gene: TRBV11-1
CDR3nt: TGTGCCAGCAGCAAAAAACCGGGGGTGGGGCTGAACACTGAAGCTTTCTTT
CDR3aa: CASSKKPGVGLNTEAFF

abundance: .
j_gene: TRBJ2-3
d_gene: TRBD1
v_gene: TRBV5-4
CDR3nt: TGTGCCAGCAGCGGGACAGGTCTAAGGTCAGATACGCAGTATTTT
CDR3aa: CASSGTGLRSDTQYF

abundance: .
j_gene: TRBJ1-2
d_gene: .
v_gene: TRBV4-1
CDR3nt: TGCGCCAGCAGCCAAGTTCAGGGGACCTACACCTTC
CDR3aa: CASSQVQGTYTF

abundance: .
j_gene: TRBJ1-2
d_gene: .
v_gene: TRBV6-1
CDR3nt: TGTGCCAGCAGTGAACACGGGTTTAAGGACTATGGCTACACCTTC
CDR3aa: CASSEHGFKDYGYTF

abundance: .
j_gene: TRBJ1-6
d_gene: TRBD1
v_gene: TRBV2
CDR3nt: TGTGCCAGCAGGGCTGACAGGGGGAATTCACCCCTCCACTTT
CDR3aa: CASRADRGNSPLHF

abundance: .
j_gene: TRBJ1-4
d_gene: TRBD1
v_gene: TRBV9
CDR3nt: TGTGCCAGCAGCGCCGGGACAGTGGGTGAAAAACTGTTTTTT
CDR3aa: CASSAGTVGEKLFF

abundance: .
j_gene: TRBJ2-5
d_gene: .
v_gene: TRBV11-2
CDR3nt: TGTGCCAGCAGCTTAGTCCTCGTGGAGGGGTTCCAAGAGACCCAGTACTTC
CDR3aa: CASSLVLVEGFQETQYF

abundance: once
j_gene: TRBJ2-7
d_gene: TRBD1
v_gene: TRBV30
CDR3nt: TGTGCCTGGAGTGGCAGGACAGGGGATGTTCGCGAGCAGTACTTC
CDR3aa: CAWSGRTGDVREQYF

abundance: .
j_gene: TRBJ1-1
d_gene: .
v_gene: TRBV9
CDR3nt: TGTGCCAGCAGCGTAGAGGGGAGGGAATACACTGAAGCTTTCTTT
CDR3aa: CASSVEGREYTEAFF

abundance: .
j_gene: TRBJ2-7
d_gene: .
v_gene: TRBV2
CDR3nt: TGTGCCAGCAGTTCACTCCGGGACTCCCTCTACGAGCAGTACTTC
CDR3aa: CASSSLRDSLYEQYF

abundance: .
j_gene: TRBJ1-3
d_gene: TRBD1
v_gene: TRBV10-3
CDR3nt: TGTGCCATCAGGCCCTCGGACAGGGGTTTGGCATTGGCTGGAAACACCATATATTTT
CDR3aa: CAIRPSDRGLALAGNTIYF

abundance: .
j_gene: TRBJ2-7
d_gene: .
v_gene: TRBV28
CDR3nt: TGTGCCAGCAGTTCCCTTGGACAGCTTGGGGGTCTCTACGAGCAGTACTTC
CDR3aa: CASSSLGQLGGLYEQYF

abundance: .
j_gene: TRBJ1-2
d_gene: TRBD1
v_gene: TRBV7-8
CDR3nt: TGTGCCAGCAGCCAGATGACAGGGCCCTACTATGGCTACACCTTC
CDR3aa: CASSQMTGPYYGYTF

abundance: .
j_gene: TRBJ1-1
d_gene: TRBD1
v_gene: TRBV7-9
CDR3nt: TGTGCCAGCAGCTCTCCTCGGACAGGGCAGGACACTGAAGCTTTCTTT
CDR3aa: CASSSPRTGQDTEAFF

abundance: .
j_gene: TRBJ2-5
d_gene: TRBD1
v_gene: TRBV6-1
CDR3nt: TGTGCCAGCAGTGTCAGGGGGCTAGAGACCCAGTACTTC
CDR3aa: CASSVRGLETQYF

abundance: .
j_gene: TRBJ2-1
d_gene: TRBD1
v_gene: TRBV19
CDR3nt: TGTGCCAGTAGCGAGACCGGGACAGGGGGCGATGAGCAGTTCTTC
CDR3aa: CASSETGTGGDEQFF

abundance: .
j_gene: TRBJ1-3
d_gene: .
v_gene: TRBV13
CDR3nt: TGTGCCAGCAGCTACATGGGGGAACAGGGTTTGGGAAACACCATATATTTT
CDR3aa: CASSYMGEQGLGNTIYF

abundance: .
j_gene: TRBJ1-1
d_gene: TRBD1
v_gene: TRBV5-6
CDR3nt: TGTGCCAGCAGCCTACAGGGGGCGCACACTGAAGCTTTCTTT
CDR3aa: CASSLQGAHTEAFF

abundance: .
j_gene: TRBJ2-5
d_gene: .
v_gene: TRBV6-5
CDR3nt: TGTGCCAGCAGTTACGGGGCCCGCCAAGAGACCCAGTACTTC
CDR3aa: CASSYGARQETQYF

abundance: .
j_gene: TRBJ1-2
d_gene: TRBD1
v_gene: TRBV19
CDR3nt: TGTGCCAGTAGTGTGGGACAGGGGGGCTATGGCTACACCTTC
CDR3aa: CASSVGQGGYGYTF

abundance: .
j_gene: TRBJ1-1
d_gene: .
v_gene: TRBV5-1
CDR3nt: TGCGCCAGCAGCCCTTTCGGGGGGAACACTGAAGCTTTCTTT
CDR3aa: CASSPFGGNTEAFF

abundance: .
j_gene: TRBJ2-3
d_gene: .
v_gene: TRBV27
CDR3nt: TGTGCCAGCAGTTTAGGCCCAGGCGGGGATACGCAGTATTTT
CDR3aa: CASSLGPGGDTQYF

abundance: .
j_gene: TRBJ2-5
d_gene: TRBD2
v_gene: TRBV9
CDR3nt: TGTGCCAGCAGCTCTCTAGCGGGGGTAGGGGAGACCCAGTACTTC
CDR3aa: CASSSLAGVGETQYF

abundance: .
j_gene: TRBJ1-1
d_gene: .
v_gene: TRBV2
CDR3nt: TGTGCCAGCAGTACCCAGGGGGAAGCTTTCTTT
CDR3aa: CASSTQGEAFF

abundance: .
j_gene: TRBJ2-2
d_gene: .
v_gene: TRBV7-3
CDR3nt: TGTGCCAGCAGCTCGGAGGGGACCGGGGAGCTGTTTTTT
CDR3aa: CASSSEGTGELFF

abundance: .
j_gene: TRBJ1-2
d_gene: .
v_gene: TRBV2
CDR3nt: TGTGCCAGCAGGGAGACTAACTATGGCTACACCTTC
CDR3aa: CASRETNYGYTF

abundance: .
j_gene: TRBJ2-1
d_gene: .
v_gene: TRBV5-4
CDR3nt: TGTGCCAGCAGCTTGGAACAGGGGACTTACAATGAGCAGTTCTTC
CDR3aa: CASSLEQGTYNEQFF

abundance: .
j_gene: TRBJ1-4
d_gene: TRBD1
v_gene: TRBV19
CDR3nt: TGTGCCAGTAGTTCGACAGGGACTAATGAAAAACTGTTTTTT
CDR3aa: CASSSTGTNEKLFF

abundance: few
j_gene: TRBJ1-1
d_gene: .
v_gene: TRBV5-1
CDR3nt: TGCGCCAGCAGCTGGCAATCATTGAACACTGAAGCTTTCTTT
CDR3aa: CASSWQSLNTEAFF